This TCR beta chain was found in a study of CD8 T cells in ankylosing spondylitis. Study-level findings and limits: In synovial fluid and blood from reactive arthritis, some motif variants were previously reported. Seemingly characteristic of ankylosing spondylitis blood was a TCR beta motif consisting of roughly 8 highly homologous variants.

Scientists made TCR beta libraries using quantitative 5'-RACE with molecular barcodes. TCRdb re-analysed the 5' RACE reads in MiXCR, keeping a single row per CDR3 protein. The sample lists 35,000 to 50,000 distinct CDR3 sequences; just under 4% were seen once. This clonotype was detected ten times or more. What it recognizes is unknown. The clonotype originates from a female donor with ankylosing spondylitis or in good health (not recorded which). The sample was blood, either unsorted or a sorted T cell fraction (not recorded which).

The CDR3 protein is CASSLGQDNSPLHF. The CDR3 DNA reads TGTGCCAGCAGCCTGGGCCAGGATAATTCACCCCTCCACTTT. The chain has TRBV9 and TRBJ1-6; D unclear. Trimming cost V 4 bases and J 5 bases, with 10 bases left between them. Germline V gene sequence: CDR1 SGDLS, CDR2 YYNGEE. There are 14 residues in the CDR3.